This T cell receptor (beta chain) was observed in a study of T cell responses to AZD1222 COVID-19 vaccine. Study-wide results and limits: The donor cohort was predominantly white British with a female majority, and clonal diversity may have been underestimated. Repertoires were obtained only post-peak T cell response. The span of vaccine-associated CD4 TCRs extended across spike, with dominance at 160-218 and 743-854.

This clone was detected only once. As yet, its antigen is unknown. The V and J ends lost 0 bases and 15 bases, in that order; junction bases with no gene match: 10. Germline V gene sequence: CDR1 SGHNT, CDR2 YYREEE (reference sequence). The length of the CDR3 is 14 residues. Profiled with immunoSEQ multiplex PCR; TCRdb holds only in-frame clones, not every one. The data contain around 74,000 clones, about 90% of them singletons. The sample consisted of peripheral blood, taken on day 0 of MenACWY control vaccination. This chain uses TRBV5-4 with TRBJ2-1, with TRBD2 matching 9 bases. The TCR originated in an adult in good health. The CDR3 loop is CASSLEGLARGGFF. In DNA form, the CDR3 reads TGTGCCAGCAGCTTGGAGGGACTAGCCCGAGGGGGGTTCTTC.